This entry concerns a single TCR beta chain. The data belong to a study of blood T cell repertoires in COVID-19. Study-level background: PBMCs, B-cell-depleted T cells, or T cells provided the cDNA or gDNA that made up the material.

Assignments of participants to cohorts depended upon their own reported clinical history. What the recovered Cohort 3 donors had was two negative PCRs, clearance, or symptom resolution. CDR3 size: 14 residues. Looked up from germline, CDR1 is MNHNS and CDR2 is SASEGT. Trimming took 4 bases from V and 6 from J, leaving 13 bases between them. Original analysis: Reference gene primer amplification in the assay estimated nucleated cell counts. Data came from immunoSEQ multiplex PCR; TCRdb stores just in-frame clones and leaves some out. Clone size and the V and J calls come from that table; the DNA yielded D and trimming. The data show hundreds of thousands of clones, around nine tenths seen once.

V usage is TRBV6-1 and J usage is TRBJ2-4; tentatively, D is TRBD1 (5 bases). This receptor was taken from a woman between 45 and 60 years old who had recovered from COVID-19. Material for sequencing was PBMCs or T cells enriched from blood (not recorded which). CDR3 loop: CASSGDGALNIQYF. In DNA form, the CDR3 reads TGTGCCAGCAGTGGAGATGGGGCTTTAAACATTCAGTACTTC.